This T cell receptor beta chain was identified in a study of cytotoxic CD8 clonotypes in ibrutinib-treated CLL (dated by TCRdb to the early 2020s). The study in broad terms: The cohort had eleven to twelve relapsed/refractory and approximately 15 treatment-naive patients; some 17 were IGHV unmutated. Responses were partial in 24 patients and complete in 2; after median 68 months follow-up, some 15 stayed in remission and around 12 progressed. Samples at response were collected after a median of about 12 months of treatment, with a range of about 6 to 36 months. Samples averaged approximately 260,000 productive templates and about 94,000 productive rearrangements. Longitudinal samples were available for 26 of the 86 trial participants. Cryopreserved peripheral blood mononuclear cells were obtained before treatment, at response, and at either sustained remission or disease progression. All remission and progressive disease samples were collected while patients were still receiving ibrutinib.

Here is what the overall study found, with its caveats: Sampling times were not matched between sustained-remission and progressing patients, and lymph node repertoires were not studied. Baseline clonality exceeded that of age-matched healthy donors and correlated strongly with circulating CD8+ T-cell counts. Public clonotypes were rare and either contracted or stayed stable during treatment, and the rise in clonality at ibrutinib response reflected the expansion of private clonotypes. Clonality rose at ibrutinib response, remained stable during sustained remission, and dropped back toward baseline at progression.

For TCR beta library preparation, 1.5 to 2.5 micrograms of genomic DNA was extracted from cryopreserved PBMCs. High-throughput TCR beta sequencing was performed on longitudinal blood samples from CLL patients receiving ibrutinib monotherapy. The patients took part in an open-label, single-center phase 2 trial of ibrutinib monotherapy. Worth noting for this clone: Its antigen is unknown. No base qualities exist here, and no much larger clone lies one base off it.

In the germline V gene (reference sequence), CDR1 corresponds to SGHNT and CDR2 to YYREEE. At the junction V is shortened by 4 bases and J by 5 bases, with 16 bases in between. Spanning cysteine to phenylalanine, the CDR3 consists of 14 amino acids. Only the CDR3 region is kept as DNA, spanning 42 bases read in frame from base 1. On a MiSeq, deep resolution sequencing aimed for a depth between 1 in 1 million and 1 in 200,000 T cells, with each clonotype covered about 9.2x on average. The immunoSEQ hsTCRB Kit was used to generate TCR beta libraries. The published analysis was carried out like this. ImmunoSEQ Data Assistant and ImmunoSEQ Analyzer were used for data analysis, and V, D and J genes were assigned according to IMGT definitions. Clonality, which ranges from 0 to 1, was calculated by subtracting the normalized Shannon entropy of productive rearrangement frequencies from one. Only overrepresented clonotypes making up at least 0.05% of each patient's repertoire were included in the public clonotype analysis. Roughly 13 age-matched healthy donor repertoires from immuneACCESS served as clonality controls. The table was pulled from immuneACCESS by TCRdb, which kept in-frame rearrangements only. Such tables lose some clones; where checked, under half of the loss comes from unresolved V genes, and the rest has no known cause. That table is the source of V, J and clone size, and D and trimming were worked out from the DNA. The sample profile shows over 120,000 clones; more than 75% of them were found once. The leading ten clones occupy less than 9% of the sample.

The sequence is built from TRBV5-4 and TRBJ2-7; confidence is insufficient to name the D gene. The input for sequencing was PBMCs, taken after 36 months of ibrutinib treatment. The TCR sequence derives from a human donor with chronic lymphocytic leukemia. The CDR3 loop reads CASSTFQAPHEQYF. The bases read TGTGCCAGCAGCACTTTTCAGGCCCCCCACGAGCAGTACTTC.